The rows below give T cell receptor beta chains drawn from one sample of a study of cytomegalovirus exposure and HLA in healthy donors. Clones were read by immunoSEQ multiplex PCR, and TCRdb kept only the in-frame ones, dropping some. The sample yields about 200,000 clones, more than 9.5% seen once. Sequenced sample: PBMCs. Receptors originate from a man between 50 and 59 years old in good health and CMV-seropositive. CDR3s include the opening cysteine and the closing phenylalanine or tryptophan.

v_call	cdr3_aa
TRBV27	CASSLTGTGVYEQYF
TRBV28	CASSLGTVYEQYF
TRBV5-1	CASSFGQGPGYTF
TRBV5-8	CASSLIPPGHGGNTIYF
TRBV7-8	CASSFSRGTEAFF
TRBV5-4	CASSLAGGSYEQYF
TRBV6-5	CASSYSGALPGYGYTF
TRBV11-1	CASSLELYTTPGETQYF
TRBV7-8	CASSLGRGTGWETQYF
TRBV7-2	CASSPRLAFSYEQYF
TRBV28	CASTEGFSGNTIYF
TRBV7-6	CASSPEPYQPQHF
TRBV5-1	CASSWSSYNSPLHF
TRBV19	CASTPGGAHGYTF
TRBV4-3	CASSQEAGTTIYF
TRBV19	CASSTGQVLGETQYF
TRBV7-2	CASSANQGAGETQYF
TRBV7-2	CASSLAARAPASGDSYEQYF
TRBV27	CASSRLAGGQETQYF
TRBV7-9	CASSFRDGGYTF
TRBV9	CASSESGGLKETQYF
TRBV19	CASTIGTGNNEQFF
TRBV6-1	CASTDGWTVGGYTF
TRBV10-3	CAISELPNLRLFF
TRBV5-4	CASSTGGGGGYTF
TRBV7-2	CASSLTLAGGFTDTQYF
TRBV4-2	CASSQLAGEETQYF
TRBV6-6	CASTDPRDRGRTEAFF
TRBV5-1	CASSLKGGGTEAFF
TRBV19	CASSIFQGAEAFF
TRBV9	CASSPFRAADTQYF
TRBV19	CASSADRAPGANVLTF
TRBV27	CASSLNGQPQHF
TRBV28	CASSFGFGIDYGYTF
TRBV5-4	CASSLGSYTGELFF
TRBV14	CASSQERIGEQYF
TRBV7-8	CASSPLDSNQPQHF
TRBV2	CASSESEARMNTGELFF
TRBV5-6	CASSLATSGGFETQYF
TRBV9	CASSARVGANYGYTF
TRBV30	CAWTGADNQPQHF
TRBV4-1	CASSQDRTGAVHEQYF
TRBV5-4	CATGGSPLHF
TRBV4-3	CASSQSQGWTVDGYTF
TRBV6-5	CASSYYRDTGELFF
TRBV9	CASSASTGAGNQPQHF
TRBV7-9	CASSMGQTNEKLFF
TRBV5-1	CASSSPGMGGRIDTQYF
TRBV6-6	CASSYLLDQPQHF
TRBV6-5	CASSSRGRGTEAFF
TRBV6-1	CAGRQNQENTEAFF
TRBV6-6	CASKGQGRTEAFF
TRBV7-2	CASSLARGLDTQYF
TRBV4-3	CASSQGNSRSSPLHF
TRBV7-3	CASSEGYRGGQETQYF